This TCR beta chain was profiled in a study of T cell changes during pregnancy in multiple sclerosis. Sequencing was performed with immunoSEQ multiplex PCR; in TCRdb, only in-frame clones are kept and a portion is missing. The sample contains tens of thousands of clones, 85% to 95% of which appear only once. Trimming removed 2 bases at V and 0 bases at J, with 15 bases between. The CDR3 totals 17 residues. Germline CDR1 reads SGHRS; CDR2 reads YFSETQ. The sample in question was peripheral blood, obtained in the third trimester of pregnancy. The chain carries TRBV5-1 and TRBJ2-1, with a weak D call TRBD1 (5 bases). The sequence came from a female donor in good health, enrolled as a control in a pregnancy study. CDR3 bases: TGCGCCAGCAGCTTTGGCCCTCAGGGCCGCTCCTACAATGAGCAGTTCTTC. Residues: CASSFGPQGRSYNEQFF.